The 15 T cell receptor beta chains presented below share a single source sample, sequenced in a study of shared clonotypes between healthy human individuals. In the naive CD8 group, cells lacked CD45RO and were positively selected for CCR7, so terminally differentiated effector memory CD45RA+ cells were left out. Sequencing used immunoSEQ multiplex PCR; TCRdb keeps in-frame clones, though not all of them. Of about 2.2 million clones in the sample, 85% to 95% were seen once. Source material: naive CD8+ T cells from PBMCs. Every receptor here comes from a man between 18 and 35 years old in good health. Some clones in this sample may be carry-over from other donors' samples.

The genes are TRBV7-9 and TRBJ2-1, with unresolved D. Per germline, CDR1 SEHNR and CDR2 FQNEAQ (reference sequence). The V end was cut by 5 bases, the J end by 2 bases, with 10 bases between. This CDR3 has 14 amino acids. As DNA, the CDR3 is TGTGCCAGCAGCCTATTAGGGACCTACAATGAGCAGTTCTTC. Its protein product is CASSLLGTYNEQFF.

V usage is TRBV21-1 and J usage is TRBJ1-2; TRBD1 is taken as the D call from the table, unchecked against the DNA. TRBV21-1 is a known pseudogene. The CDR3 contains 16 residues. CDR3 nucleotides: TGTGCCAGCAGGGTCCAAAGGGGTCAGGAAACTTATGGCTACACCTTC. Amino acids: CASRVQRGQETYGYTF.

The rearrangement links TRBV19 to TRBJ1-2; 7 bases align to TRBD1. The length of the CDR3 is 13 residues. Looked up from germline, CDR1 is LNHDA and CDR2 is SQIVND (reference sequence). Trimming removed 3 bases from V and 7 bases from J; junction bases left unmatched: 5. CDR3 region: CASSMGTASGYTF. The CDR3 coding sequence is TGTGCCAGTAGTATGGGGACAGCTAGTGGCTACACCTTC.

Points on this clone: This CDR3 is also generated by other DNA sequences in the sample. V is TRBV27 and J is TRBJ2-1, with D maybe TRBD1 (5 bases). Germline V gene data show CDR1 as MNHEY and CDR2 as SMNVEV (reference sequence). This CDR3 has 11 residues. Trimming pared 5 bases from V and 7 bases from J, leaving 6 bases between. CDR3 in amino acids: CASSPGNEQFF. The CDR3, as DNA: TGTGCCAGCAGTCCAGGGAATGAGCAGTTCTTC.

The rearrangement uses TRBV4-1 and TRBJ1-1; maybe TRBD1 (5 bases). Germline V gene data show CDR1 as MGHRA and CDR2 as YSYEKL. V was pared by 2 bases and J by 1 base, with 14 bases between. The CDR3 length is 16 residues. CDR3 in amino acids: CASSQFGVTANTEAFF. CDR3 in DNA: TGCGCCAGCAGCCAATTCGGAGTGACAGCGAACACTGAAGCTTTCTTT.

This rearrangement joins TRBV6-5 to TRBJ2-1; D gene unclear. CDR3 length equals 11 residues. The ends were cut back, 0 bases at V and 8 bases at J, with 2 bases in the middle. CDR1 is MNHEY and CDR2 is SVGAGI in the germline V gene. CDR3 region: CASSYSYEQFF. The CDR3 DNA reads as TGTGCCAGCAGTTACTCTTATGAGCAGTTCTTC.

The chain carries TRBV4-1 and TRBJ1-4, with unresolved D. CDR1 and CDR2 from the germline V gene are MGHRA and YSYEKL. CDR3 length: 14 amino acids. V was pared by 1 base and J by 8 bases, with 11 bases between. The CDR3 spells CASSQVVRWEKLFF. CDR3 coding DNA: TGCGCCAGCAGCCAAGTGGTGAGATGGGAAAAACTGTTTTTT.

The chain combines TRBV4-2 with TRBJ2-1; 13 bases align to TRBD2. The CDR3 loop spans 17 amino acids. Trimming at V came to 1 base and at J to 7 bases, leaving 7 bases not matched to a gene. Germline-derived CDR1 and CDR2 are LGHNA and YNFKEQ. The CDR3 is CASSQALEGLAGNEQFF. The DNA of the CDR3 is TGTGCCAGCAGCCAAGCCCTAGAGGGACTAGCGGGAAATGAGCAGTTCTTC.

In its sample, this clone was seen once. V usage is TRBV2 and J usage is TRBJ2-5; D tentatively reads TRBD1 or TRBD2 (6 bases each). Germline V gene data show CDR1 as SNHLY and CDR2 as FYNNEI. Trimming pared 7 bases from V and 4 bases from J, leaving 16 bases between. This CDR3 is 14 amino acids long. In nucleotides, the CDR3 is TGTGCCAGCAAACCGGGGGCGCCCCTAGAGACCCAGTACTTC. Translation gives CASKPGAPLETQYF.

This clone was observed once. The CDR3 loop reads CASSFGHEQYF. CDR3 bases: TGTGCCAGCAGCTTCGGGCACGAGCAGTACTTC. The chain carries TRBV7-9 and TRBJ2-7; D gene unclear. The germline CDR1 and CDR2 sequences are SEHNR and FQNEAQ (reference sequence). V lost 3 bases and J lost 5, with 5 bases in between. This CDR3 is 11 amino acids long.

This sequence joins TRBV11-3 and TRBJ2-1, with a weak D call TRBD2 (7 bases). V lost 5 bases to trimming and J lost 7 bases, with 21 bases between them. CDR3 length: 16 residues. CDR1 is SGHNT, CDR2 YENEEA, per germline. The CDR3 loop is CASSLGGRAGGNEQFF. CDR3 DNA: TGTGCCAGCAGCCTGGGGGGGCGGGCAGGCGGGAATGAGCAGTTCTTC. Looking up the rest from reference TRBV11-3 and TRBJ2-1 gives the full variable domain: EAGVVQSPRYKIIEKKQPVAFWCNPISGHNTLYWYLQNLGQGPELLIRYENEEAVDDSQLPKDRFSAERLKGVDSTLKIQPAELGDSAVYLCASSLGGRAGGNEQFFGPGTRLTVL.

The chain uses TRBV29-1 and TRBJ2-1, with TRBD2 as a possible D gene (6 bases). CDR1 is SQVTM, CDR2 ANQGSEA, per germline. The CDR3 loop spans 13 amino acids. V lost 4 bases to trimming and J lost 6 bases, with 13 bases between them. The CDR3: CSVVRGGINEQFF. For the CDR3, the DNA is TGCAGCGTTGTGCGTGGAGGGATCAATGAGCAGTTCTTC.

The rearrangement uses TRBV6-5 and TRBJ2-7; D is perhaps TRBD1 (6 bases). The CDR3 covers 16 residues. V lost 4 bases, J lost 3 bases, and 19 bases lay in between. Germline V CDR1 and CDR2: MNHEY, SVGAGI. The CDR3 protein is CASSFSSPGARYEQYF. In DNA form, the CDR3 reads TGTGCCAGCAGTTTTAGCAGTCCAGGGGCACGCTACGAGCAGTACTTC.

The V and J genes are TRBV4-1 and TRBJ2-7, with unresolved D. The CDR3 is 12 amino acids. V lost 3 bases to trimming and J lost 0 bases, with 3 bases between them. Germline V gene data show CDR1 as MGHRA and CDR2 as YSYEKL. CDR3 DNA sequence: TGCGCCAGCAGCCAGCCCTCCTACGAGCAGTACTTC. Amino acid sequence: CASSQPSYEQYF.

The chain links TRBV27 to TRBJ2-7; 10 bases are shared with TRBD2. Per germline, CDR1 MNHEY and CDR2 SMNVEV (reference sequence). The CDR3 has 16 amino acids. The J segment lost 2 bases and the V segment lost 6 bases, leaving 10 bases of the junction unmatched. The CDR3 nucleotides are TGTGCCAGCAGAAAACGACTAGCGGGCTTTCCCTACGAGCAGTACTTC. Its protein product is CASRKRLAGFPYEQYF.